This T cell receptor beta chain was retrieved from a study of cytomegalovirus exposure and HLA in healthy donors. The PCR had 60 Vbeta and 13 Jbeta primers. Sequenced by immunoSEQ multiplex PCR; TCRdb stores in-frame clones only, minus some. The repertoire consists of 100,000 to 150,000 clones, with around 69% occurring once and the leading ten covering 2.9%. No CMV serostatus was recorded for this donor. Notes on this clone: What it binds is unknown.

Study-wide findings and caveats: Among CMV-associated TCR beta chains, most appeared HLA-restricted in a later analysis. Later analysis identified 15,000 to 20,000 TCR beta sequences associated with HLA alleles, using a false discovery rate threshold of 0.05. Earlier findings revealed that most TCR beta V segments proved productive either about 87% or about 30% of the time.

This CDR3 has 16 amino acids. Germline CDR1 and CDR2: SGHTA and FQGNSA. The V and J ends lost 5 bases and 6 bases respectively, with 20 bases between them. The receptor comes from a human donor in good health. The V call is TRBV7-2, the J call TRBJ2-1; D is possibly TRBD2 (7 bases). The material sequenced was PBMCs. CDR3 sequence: CASSTPQGGGPNEQFF. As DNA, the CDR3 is TGTGCCAGCAGCACCCCACAGGGAGGGGGGCCCAATGAGCAGTTCTTC.